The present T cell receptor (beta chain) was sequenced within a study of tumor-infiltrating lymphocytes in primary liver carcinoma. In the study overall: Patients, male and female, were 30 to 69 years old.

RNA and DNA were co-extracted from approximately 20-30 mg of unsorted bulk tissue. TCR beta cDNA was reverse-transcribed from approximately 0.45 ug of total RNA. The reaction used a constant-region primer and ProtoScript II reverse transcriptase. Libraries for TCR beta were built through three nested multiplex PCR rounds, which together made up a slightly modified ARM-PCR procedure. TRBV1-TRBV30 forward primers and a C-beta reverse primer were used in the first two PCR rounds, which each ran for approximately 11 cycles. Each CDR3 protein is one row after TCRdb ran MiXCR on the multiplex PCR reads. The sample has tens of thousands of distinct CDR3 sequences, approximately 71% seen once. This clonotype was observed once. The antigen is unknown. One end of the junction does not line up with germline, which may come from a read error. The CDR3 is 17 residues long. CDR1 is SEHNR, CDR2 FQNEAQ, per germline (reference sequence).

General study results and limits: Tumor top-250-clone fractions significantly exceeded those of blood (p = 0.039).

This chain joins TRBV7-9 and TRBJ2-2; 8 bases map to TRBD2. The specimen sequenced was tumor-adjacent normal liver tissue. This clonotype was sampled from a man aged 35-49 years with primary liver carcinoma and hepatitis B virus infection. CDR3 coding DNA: TGTGCCAGCAACTCACCCGGACTAGCAGGAGTGCCCGGGGTGCTGTTTTTT. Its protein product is CASNSPGLAGVPGVLFF.